These 16 T cell receptor beta chains were sequenced from one sample in a study of CD8 T cells in ankylosing spondylitis. TCRdb processed the 5' RACE reads anew with MiXCR; each CDR3 protein has one entry. The data show 200,000 to 300,000 distinct CDR3 sequences, roughly 8.6% seen once. The material sequenced was blood, either unsorted or a sorted T cell fraction (not recorded which). The receptor source for this set is a male donor with ankylosing spondylitis or in good health (not recorded which).

Ten or more counts support this clonotype. This chain links TRBV9 with TRBJ2-1, with 14 bases identical to TRBD2. This CDR3 is 16 amino acids long. The junction had 7 bases not matched to a gene; V was cut back by 4 bases and J by 7 bases. From germline, CDR1 is SGDLS and CDR2 YYNGEE. CDR3 residues: CASSPGTSGSFNEQFF. DNA for the CDR3: TGTGCCAGCAGCCCCGGGACTAGCGGGAGTTTTAATGAGCAGTTCTTC.

This clonotype was observed many times. The V and J genes are TRBV12-3 or TRBV12-4 and TRBJ1-1; possible D gene TRBD1, 6 bases. V lost 7 bases to trimming and J lost 6 bases, with 18 bases between them. The CDR3 has 14 residues. The CDR3 is CASTGAVERAEAFF. As DNA, the CDR3 is TGTGCCAGCACGGGGGCCGTCGAAAGGGCTGAAGCTTTCTTT.

The chain combines TRBV2 with TRBJ2-3; perhaps TRBD2 as D (6 bases). This CDR3 contains 14 residues. Germline assignment: CDR1 SNHLY and CDR2 FYNNEI. V lost 4 bases and J lost 0, with 8 bases in between. The CDR3 coding sequence is TGTGCCAGCAGTGTACGGGGGAGCACAGATACGCAGTATTTT. It encodes CASSVRGSTDTQYF.

This clonotype was found many times. This chain uses TRBV6-5 with TRBJ2-1, with 7 bases matching TRBD2. Unmatched junction bases numbered 10, after V lost 0 bases and J lost 5 bases. Germline CDR1 MNHEY, CDR2 SVGAGI. This CDR3 contains 17 residues. The CDR3 spells CASSYSLSGGSHNEQFF. CDR3 in DNA: TGTGCCAGCAGTTACTCGCTGAGCGGCGGGAGCCACAATGAGCAGTTCTTC.

This clonotype has a count of ten or more. The rearrangement joins TRBV11-2 to TRBJ1-4; D is uncertain. This CDR3 region has 15 residues. CDR1 and CDR2 (germline): SGHAT, FQNNGV. V was cut by 3 bases and J by 2 bases, with 10 bases left in between. The CDR3: CASSFTPGTNEKLFF. The CDR3 nucleotides read TGTGCCAGCAGCTTTACCCCGGGGACTAATGAAAAACTGTTTTTT.

This clonotype was recorded at least ten times. The V gene is TRBV3-1, the J gene TRBJ1-1; D gene unclear. The V gene lost 4 bases and the J gene lost 1 base, with 7 bases spanning the gap. Per germline, CDR1 LGHDT and CDR2 YNNKEL (reference sequence). This CDR3 spans 13 amino acids. CDR3 nucleotide sequence: TGTGCCAGCAGCCTTCAGAGGAACACTGAAGCTTTCTTT. It translates to CASSLQRNTEAFF.

The J gene is TRBJ2-5, the V gene TRBV20-1; TRBD2 agrees at 12 bases. The trim removed 2 bases at V and 4 bases at J, leaving 11 bases unmatched. The germline V gene encodes CDR1 DFQATT and CDR2 SNEGSKA (reference sequence). CDR3 length equals 17 residues. The CDR3 sequence is CSARRPALAGGLETQYF. The CDR3 nucleotides are TGCAGTGCTAGAAGGCCGGCGCTAGCGGGGGGGCTAGAGACCCAGTACTTC.

The gene calls are TRBV5-1 and TRBJ2-7; D is uncertain. This CDR3 is built from 17 residues. Germline assignment: CDR1 SGHRS and CDR2 YFSETQ. Trimming removed 0 bases at V and 2 bases at J, with 18 bases between. CDR3: CASSLAPSRGRAYEQYF. CDR3 sequence (DNA): TGCGCCAGCAGCTTGGCTCCCTCGCGAGGACGGGCCTACGAGCAGTACTTC. The full variable domain, rest sourced from reference TRBV5-1 and TRBJ2-7, is KAGVTQTPRYLIKTRGQQVTLSCSPISGHRSVSWYQQTPGQGLQFLFEYFSETQRNKGNFPGRFSGRQFSNSRSEMNVSTLELGDSALYLCASSLAPSRGRAYEQYFGPGTRLTVT.

Comments on this clonotype: A read error is possible here, since a much larger clone lies one base away. CDR3 bases: TGTGCCAGCAGTGTACTAGTGCAGGATTCCTACGAGCAGTACTTC. This translates into CASSVLVQDSYEQYF. The rearrangement uses TRBV12-3 or TRBV12-4 and TRBJ2-7; the D gene is possibly TRBD2 (5 bases). Trimming cost V 5 bases and J 1 base, with 15 bases left between them. The CDR3 loop spans 15 amino acids.

This clonotype was counted ten times or more. The chain has TRBV6-1 and TRBJ1-2; 8 nucleotides agree with TRBD1. The CDR3 is made up of 15 amino acids. The V gene's germline CDR1 is MNHNS and CDR2 SASEGT. J lost 7 bases, V lost 6 bases, and 13 bases had no gene match. The CDR3 region has the DNA TGTGCCAGCAGCCAAGCCCCGGGACAGGTAGCTGGCTACACCTTC. This gives the protein CASSQAPGQVAGYTF.

This chain connects TRBV2 to TRBJ2-1; TRBD2 aligns across 14 bases. V shed 2 bases and J 9 bases; nucleotides not matched to a gene: 6. This CDR3 has 16 amino acids. Germline V gene data show CDR1 as SNHLY and CDR2 as FYNNEI. In DNA, the CDR3 is TGTGCCAGCAGTGAAATTGGGACTAGCGGGGGTGGTGAGCAGTTCTTC. This sequence encodes CASSEIGTSGGGEQFF.

The CDR3 DNA reads TGCGCCAGCAGCCTCCAGACAGGGCCCAGCGAGCAGTACTTC. Amino acid sequence: CASSLQTGPSEQYF. The chain combines TRBV5-1 with TRBJ2-7; 7 bases match TRBD1. The CDR3 spans 14 residues. The germline gives CDR1 SGHRS, CDR2 YFSETQ. Trimming took 4 bases from V and 6 from J; bases not matched to a gene: 10.

This clonotype has ten or more counts. The rearrangement joins TRBV11-2 to TRBJ2-3; 10 bases match TRBD2. The CDR3 extends over 18 amino acids. In germline, CDR1 is SGHAT, CDR2 FQNNGV. The V segment lost 3 bases and the J segment 0 bases; nucleotides outside the gene matches: 9. The CDR3 here is CASSFTPRLAGSTDTQYF. The CDR3 nucleotides are TGTGCCAGCAGCTTCACCCCTCGACTAGCGGGTAGCACAGATACGCAGTATTTT.

This clonotype was observed at least ten times. The chain recombines TRBV5-1 with TRBJ2-3, with 15 bases matching TRBD2. There are 19 residues in the CDR3. Trimming removed 0 bases from V and 2 bases from J; junction bases left unmatched: 7. The germline V gene encodes CDR1 SGHRS and CDR2 YFSETQ. DNA of the CDR3: TGCGCCAGCAGCTTGGTGGGACTAGCGGGAGGTTATTACACAGATACGCAGTATTTT. Its protein product is CASSLVGLAGGYYTDTQYF.

This clonotype has ten or more counts. The chain employs TRBV28 and TRBJ2-1, with 7 nucleotides matching TRBD2. The CDR3 is 16 amino acids. CDR1 and CDR2 from the germline V gene are MDHEN and SYDVKM. Unmatched junction bases numbered 13, after V lost 1 base and J lost 10 bases. The CDR3, as DNA: TGTGCCAGCAGTTTATTGGGACTACCAGGTGGGGACGAGCAGTTCTTC. This encodes CASSLLGLPGGDEQFF.

This clonotype was detected only a few times. One junction end disagrees with the germline gene, perhaps due to a read error. The CDR3 sequence is CCARDHRLAGNNEQFF. For the CDR3, the DNA is TGCTGTGCTAGAGATCATAGGCTAGCGGGAAACAATGAGCAGTTCTTC. This chain uses TRBV20-1 with TRBJ2-1; 9 bases line up with TRBD2. The CDR3 contains 16 residues. Looked up from germline, CDR1 is DFQATT and CDR2 is SNEGSKA (reference sequence).